These T cell receptor beta chains were read from a single sample in a study of graft-versus-host responses after intestinal transplantation. Their target antigens are unknown. Repertoires were generated with immunoSEQ multiplex PCR, while TCRdb's copy carries only in-frame clones and drops some. The table records more than 80,000 clones, roughly 89% of them present only once. Specimen: unstimulated CD4+ T cells sorted from spleen or lymph node cells, collected before intestinal transplant. These receptors all come from a human donor who received an intestinal transplant. Both conserved end residues are part of each CDR3. The D gene is left open where the match is weak. Size is stated for part of the rows, as once, few or many counts, or as a class when the clone is expanded.

J gene | V gene | clone size | D gene | CDR3 protein | CDR3 DNA
TRBJ1-1 | TRBV18 | - | - | CASSPLTVMNTEAFF | TGTGCCAGCTCACCACTCACAGTCATGAACACTGAAGCTTTCTTT
TRBJ2-1 | TRBV7-3 | - | TRBD2 | CASSPGTTHNEQFF | TGTGCCAGCAGCCCTGGGACTACCCACAATGAGCAGTTCTTC
TRBJ1-1 | TRBV2 | - | - | CASSRSSTLNTEAFF | TGTGCCAGCAGTCGATCAAGCACCCTGAACACTGAAGCTTTCTTT
TRBJ2-3 | TRBV2 | - | - | CASSNRVAPTQYF | TGTGCCAGCAGTAACAGGGTAGCTCCTACGCAGTATTTT
TRBJ2-5 | TRBV6-5 | - | - | CASRRSIRETQYF | TGTGCCAGCAGACGAAGCATCCGAGAGACCCAGTACTTC
TRBJ1-5 | TRBV6-1 | - | - | CASSEIPNQPQHF | TGTGCCAGCAGTGAAATCCCGAATCAGCCCCAGCATTTT
TRBJ2-2 | TRBV27 | - | TRBD2 | CASSPHWRGGNTGELFF | TGTGCCAGCAGTCCTCATTGGCGGGGGGGGAACACCGGGGAGCTGTTTTTT
TRBJ1-1 | TRBV5-4 | - | - | CASSLQGTNTEAFF | TGTGCCAGCAGCTTGCAGGGAACGAACACTGAAGCTTTCTTT
TRBJ2-7 | TRBV19 | once | - | CASSLGHSSYEQYF | TGTGCCAGTAGTCTGGGACACAGCTCCTACGAGCAGTACTTC
TRBJ1-4 | TRBV5-1 | few | - | CASSLTGSNEKLFF | TGCGCCAGCAGCTTGACAGGGTCTAATGAAAAACTGTTTTTT
TRBJ2-1 | TRBV2 | - | - | CASSRKGGSSYNEQFF | TGTGCCAGCAGCCGAAAGGGAGGTTCATCCTACAATGAGCAGTTCTTC
TRBJ1-2 | TRBV12-5 | - | - | CASGLVQAIGNFYGYTF | TGTGCTAGTGGTTTGGTACAGGCGATAGGGAATTTCTATGGCTACACCTTC
TRBJ1-4 | TRBV15 | - | - | CATSRGDSRNEKLFF | TGTGCCACCAGCAGAGGAGACAGTCGTAATGAAAAACTGTTTTTT
TRBJ2-7 | TRBV7-9 | - | - | CASSLDFGSHEQYF | TGTGCCAGCAGCTTAGACTTCGGTTCACACGAGCAGTACTTC
TRBJ1-2 | TRBV7-2 | few | - | CASSLMAPNGYTF | TGTGCCAGCAGCTTAATGGCACCCAATGGCTACACCTTC
TRBJ2-1 | TRBV10-3 | - | TRBD2 | CAARAHMAGGYEQFF | TGTGCCGCCCGGGCCCATATGGCGGGAGGCTATGAGCAGTTCTTC
TRBJ2-1 | TRBV27 | - | TRBD2 | CASSLTSGGNEQFF | TGTGCCAGCAGTTTAACTAGCGGTGGGAATGAGCAGTTCTTC
TRBJ2-1 | TRBV5-1 | - | - | CASSLALQGRNEQFF | TGCGCCAGCAGCTTGGCCCTACAGGGACGGAATGAGCAGTTCTTC
TRBJ1-2 | TRBV27 | - | - | CASSPRAAASSYTF | TGTGCCAGCAGCCCCAGGGCAGCTGCATCTAGCTACACCTTC
TRBJ2-3 | TRBV25-1 | - | - | CASSEYMGQIDTQYF | TGTGCCAGCAGTGAATATATGGGGCAGATAGATACGCAGTATTTT
TRBJ2-1 | TRBV9 | - | - | CASSPKLGEQFF | TGTGCCAGCAGCCCTAAACTAGGAGAGCAGTTCTTC
TRBJ2-7 | TRBV28 | - | TRBD2 | CASNPSGRGEQYF | TGTGCCAGCAACCCAAGCGGGAGAGGCGAGCAGTACTTC
TRBJ1-5 | TRBV6-1 | - | TRBD1 | CASTTTGTGDQPQHF | TGTGCCAGCACGACAACCGGGACAGGGGATCAGCCCCAGCATTTT
TRBJ1-2 | TRBV5-4 | - | TRBD1 | CASSSSQGALSYGYTF | TGTGCCAGCAGCTCGAGCCAGGGGGCGCTCAGCTATGGCTACACCTTC
TRBJ1-2 | TRBV28 | - | TRBD1 | CASSLGQGGYTF | TGTGCCAGCAGTTTAGGACAGGGCGGCTACACCTTC
TRBJ1-2 | TRBV2 | - | - | CASSEAKGANYGYTF | TGTGCCAGCAGTGAAGCGAAGGGGGCTAACTATGGCTACACCTTC
TRBJ1-1 | TRBV6-1 | - | TRBD1 | CASSVDRGHTEAFF | TGTGCCAGCAGTGTAGACAGGGGGCACACTGAAGCTTTCTTT
TRBJ1-2 | TRBV10-3 | once | - | CAISDPSAPNPGGYTF | TGTGCCATCAGTGATCCCTCGGCCCCTAACCCGGGTGGCTACACCTTC
TRBJ1-6 | TRBV28 | - | TRBD1 | CASSLQGGYNSPLHF | TGTGCCAGCAGTCTACAGGGGGGGTATAATTCACCCCTCCACTTT
TRBJ2-1 | TRBV7-6 | - | TRBD2 | CASSPGRAINEQFF | TGTGCCAGCAGCCCAGGGAGGGCGATAAATGAGCAGTTCTTC
TRBJ1-1 | TRBV10-3 | - | - | CAIDQGRDTEAFF | TGTGCCATCGACCAGGGGAGGGACACTGAAGCTTTCTTT
TRBJ2-1 | TRBV7-9 | - | TRBD2 | CASSGAGEVISGEQFF | TGTGCCAGCAGCGGGGCGGGAGAAGTCATCAGTGGTGAGCAGTTCTTC
TRBJ2-3 | TRBV5-4 | - | - | CASSFPGAEGTDTQYF | TGTGCCAGCAGCTTCCCAGGAGCGGAGGGCACAGATACGCAGTATTTT
TRBJ1-2 | TRBV18 | - | - | CASSPSDSWGYTF | TGTGCCAGCTCACCCTCGGACAGTTGGGGCTACACCTTC
TRBJ1-2 | TRBV28 | - | - | CASSLSLPQGIGGYTF | TGTGCCAGCAGTTTAAGCCTCCCTCAGGGAATCGGTGGCTACACCTTC
TRBJ1-1 | TRBV28 | - | - | CASSPPAGPEAFF | TGTGCCAGCAGTCCCCCGGCAGGGCCTGAAGCTTTCTTT
TRBJ1-4 | TRBV19 | few | - | CASRFSRGGEKLFF | TGTGCCAGTAGATTCAGCAGGGGTGGAGAAAAACTGTTTTTT
TRBJ1-1 | TRBV7-2 | few | TRBD1 | CASSFPEQGGTEAFF | TGTGCCAGCAGCTTTCCCGAACAGGGGGGCACTGAAGCTTTCTTT
TRBJ2-7 | TRBV5-1 | - | TRBD1 | CASSLSGTGLFYEQYF | TGCGCCAGCAGCTTATCCGGGACAGGGCTTTTCTACGAGCAGTACTTC
TRBJ2-1 | TRBV5-1 | - | TRBD2 | CASSLGGTSGGADYNEQFF | TGCGCCAGCAGCTTGGGTGGGACTAGCGGGGGGGCGGATTACAATGAGCAGTTCTTC
TRBJ2-2 | TRBV5-1 | - | TRBD1 | CASSLGQGTGELFF | TGCGCCAGCAGCTTAGGACAGGGGACCGGGGAGCTGTTTTTT
TRBJ2-3 | TRBV6-1 | - | - | CASSGGDVSTDTQYF | TGTGCCAGCAGTGGAGGCGATGTGAGCACAGATACGCAGTATTTT
TRBJ2-1 | TRBV28 | - | - | CASSFPYNEQFF | TGTGCCAGCAGTTTCCCGTACAATGAGCAGTTCTTC
TRBJ2-7 | TRBV30 | - | TRBD2 | CAWSVGTRKYEQYF | TGTGCCTGGAGTGTCGGGACTAGGAAATACGAGCAGTACTTC
TRBJ1-3 | TRBV5-8 | - | - | CASSLFGAGGNTIYF | TGTGCCAGCAGCTTGTTTGGGGCAGGGGGAAACACCATATATTTT
TRBJ2-3 | TRBV6-1 | - | - | CASSEARRSTQYF | TGTGCCAGCAGTGAAGCAAGGAGAAGCACGCAGTATTTT
TRBJ1-6 | TRBV25-1 | - | TRBD1 | CASSDTKQGNSPLHF | TGTGCCAGCAGTGATACTAAACAGGGGAATTCACCCCTCCACTTT